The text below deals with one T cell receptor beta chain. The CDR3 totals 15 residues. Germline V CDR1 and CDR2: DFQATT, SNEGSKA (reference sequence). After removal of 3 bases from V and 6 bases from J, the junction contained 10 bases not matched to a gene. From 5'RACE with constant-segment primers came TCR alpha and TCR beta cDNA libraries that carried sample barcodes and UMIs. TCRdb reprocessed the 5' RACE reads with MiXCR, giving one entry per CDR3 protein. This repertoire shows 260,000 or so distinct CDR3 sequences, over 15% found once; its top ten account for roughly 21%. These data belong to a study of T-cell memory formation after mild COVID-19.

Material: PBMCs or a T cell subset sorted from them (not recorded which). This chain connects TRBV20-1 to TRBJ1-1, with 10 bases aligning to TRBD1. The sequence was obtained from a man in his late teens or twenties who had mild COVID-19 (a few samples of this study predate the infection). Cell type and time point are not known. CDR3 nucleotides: TGCAGTGCTAGCGACAGGGGGCTTTTACTCGCTGAAGCTTTCTTT. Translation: CSASDRGLLLAEAFF.